The source of this TCR beta chain is a study of CD8 T cells in ankylosing spondylitis. Findings of the study overall: Disease-linked clones bore a CD8+ phenotype and were relatively rare in peripheral blood. Ankylosing spondylitis blood appeared to be characterized by a TCR beta motif of 8 or 9 highly homologous variants.

MiXCR, run by TCRdb on the 5' RACE reads, gives a single entry per CDR3 protein. Of some 400,000 distinct CDR3 sequences listed, about a fifth are singletons. In this sample, this clonotype turned up a few times. Its antigen is unknown. Per the germline V gene, CDR1 is LGHDT and CDR2 is YNNKEL (reference sequence). Trimming pared 0 bases from V and 9 bases from J, leaving 21 bases between. The CDR3 sequence is 16 residues long. The source is a male donor with ankylosing spondylitis. Sequenced sample: blood, either unsorted or a sorted T cell fraction (not recorded which). The V and J genes are TRBV3-1 and TRBJ2-7; possible D gene TRBD2, 6 bases. For the CDR3, the DNA is TGTGCCAGCAGCCAAGATCGATGGACTAACGCCTTGCGGCAGTACTTC. The encoded protein is CASSQDRWTNALRQYF.